This TCR beta chain was identified in a study of T cells in Graves' hyperthyroidism and ophthalmopathy. Germline-derived CDR1 and CDR2 are DFQATT and SNEGSKA (reference sequence). This CDR3 is built from 15 residues. J was trimmed by 4 bases and V by 6 bases; bases with no gene match: 12. This clonotype was seen repeatedly, ten times or more. Template material for amplifying TCR beta CDR3 regions consisted of RNA transcripts. First-round RT-PCR targeting the TCR CDR3 was performed with the HTBI primer set. One entry per CDR3 protein results from TCRdb running MiXCR on the multiplex PCR reads. This sample carries fewer than 400,000 distinct CDR3 sequences, more than 15% of them seen once, and the ten largest clones take around a quarter.

The V gene is TRBV20-1, the J gene TRBJ2-1; 7 bases line up with TRBD2. The sequence was obtained from a woman aged 18-35 years with Graves' hyperthyroidism that later progressed to Graves' ophthalmopathy. The sample was blood. CDR3 nucleotide sequence: TGCAGTGCCTTTACGGGGCTAGCGGATTACAATGAGCAGTTCTTC. As protein: CSAFTGLADYNEQFF.